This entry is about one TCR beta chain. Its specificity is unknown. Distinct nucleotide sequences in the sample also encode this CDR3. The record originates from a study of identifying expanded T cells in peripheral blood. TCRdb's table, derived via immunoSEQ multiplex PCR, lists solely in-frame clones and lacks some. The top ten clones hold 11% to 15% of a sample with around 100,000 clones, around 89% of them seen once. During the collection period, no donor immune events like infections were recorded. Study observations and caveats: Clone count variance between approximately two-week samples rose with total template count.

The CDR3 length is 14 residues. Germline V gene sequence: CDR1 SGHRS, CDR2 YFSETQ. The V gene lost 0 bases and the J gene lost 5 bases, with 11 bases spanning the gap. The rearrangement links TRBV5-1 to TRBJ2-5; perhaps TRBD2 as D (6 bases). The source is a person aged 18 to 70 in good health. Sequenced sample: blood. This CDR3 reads CASSLVSGGETQYF. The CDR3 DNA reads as TGCGCCAGCAGCTTGGTTAGTGGAGGGGAGACCCAGTACTTC.